This T cell receptor beta chain stems from a study of blood T cell repertoires in COVID-19. In this sample, this clone turned up once. There are 13 residues in the CDR3. CDR1 and CDR2 from the germline V gene are SGHTA and FQGNSA. V lost 5 bases and J lost 4, with 11 bases in between. Method: immunoSEQ multiplex PCR; TCRdb's copy keeps in-frame clones and lacks some. The data contain a few hundred thousand clones, 80% of them singletons. The rearrangement uses TRBV7-2 and TRBJ1-2, with D uncertain. The TCR originated in a human donor in a cohort sampled during active COVID-19. The sample was peripheral blood. Written as DNA, the CDR3 is TGTGCCAGCAGCCTCCGAGGCCTCTATGGCTACACCTTC. Its translation is CASSLRGLYGYTF.